The 27 T cell receptor beta chains given below trace back to one sample, sequenced in a study of graft-versus-host responses after intestinal transplantation. These TCRs are of unknown antigen specificity. Repertoires were generated with immunoSEQ multiplex PCR, while TCRdb's copy carries only in-frame clones and drops some. The sample records about 86,000 clones, less than 90% being singletons. Sequences were derived from unstimulated CD4+ T cells sorted from spleen or lymph node cells, sampled before transplant. All receptors come from a human donor who was the organ donor for an intestinal transplant.

The chain joins TRBV7-2 to TRBJ2-7, with 9 bases lining up with TRBD2. Germline trimming cut 2 bases from V and 3 bases from J; bases unmatched to any gene: 8. Looked up from germline, CDR1 is SGHTA and CDR2 is FQGNSA. The CDR3 length is 16 residues. The CDR3 DNA sequence: TGTGCCAGCAGCTTAACCGGCGGCGGGAGGGTCTACGAGCAGTACTTC. Protein product: CASSLTGGGRVYEQYF. The variable domain in full, with the rest retrieved from reference TRBV7-2 and TRBJ2-7, is GAGVSQSPSNKVTEKGKDVELRCDPISGHTALYWYRQSLGQGLEFLIYFQGNSAPDKSGLPSDRFSAERTGGSVSTLTIQRTQQEDSAVYLCASSLTGGGRVYEQYFGPGTRLTVT.

This chain links TRBV29-1 with TRBJ2-2; D unclear. V shed 6 bases and J shed 0 bases, with 11 bases lying between them. CDR1 SQVTM and CDR2 ANQGSEA come from the germline V gene. CDR3 size: 14 residues. The CDR3 nucleotides read TGCAGCGTCATCTACACAGCGAACACCGGGGAGCTGTTTTTT. Protein: CSVIYTANTGELFF.

Written as DNA, the CDR3 is TGTGCCAGCAGTGCCGGGACAGGGGGTCGTCAGCCCCAGCATTTT. Residues: CASSAGTGGRQPQHF. V gene TRBV6-5 combines with J gene TRBJ1-5; 11 nucleotides align to TRBD1. Germline trimming cut 5 bases from V and 6 bases from J; bases unmatched to any gene: 6. The CDR3 consists of 15 residues. Germline loops: CDR1 MNHEY, CDR2 SVGAGI.

The V call is TRBV4-1, the J call TRBJ1-1; D perhaps matches TRBD1 (5 bases). The germline V gene has CDR1 MGHRA and CDR2 YSYEKL. The length of the CDR3 is 20 residues. Between the trimmed V and J ends, which lost 0 bases and 4 bases, there was a span of 27 bases. CDR3 loop: CASSQDWIGPPKERGTEAFF. The CDR3 DNA sequence: TGCGCCAGCAGCCAAGATTGGATAGGGCCGCCTAAGGAAAGGGGCACTGAAGCTTTCTTT.

The chain joins TRBV28 to TRBJ2-7, with D possibly matching TRBD2 (6 bases). The V and J ends lost 4 bases and 3 bases respectively, with 16 bases between them. CDR3 length: 15 amino acids. Germline CDR1 reads MDHEN; CDR2 reads SYDVKM. CDR3 bases: TGTGCCAGCAGTTCCCCGGCAGGCGGGGACTACGAGCAGTACTTC. It encodes CASSSPAGGDYEQYF.

In nucleotides, the CDR3 is TGTGCCAGCAGCTTGGTTGTAAGAGGCGAGCAGTACTTC. Its translation: CASSLVVRGEQYF. The rearrangement links TRBV5-6 to TRBJ2-7, with unresolved D. Germline CDR1 and CDR2: SGHDT and YYEEEE. V was clipped by 0 bases and J by 6 bases, with 10 bases between them. The CDR3 has 13 amino acids.

The rearrangement uses TRBV7-2 and TRBJ2-7; D possibly corresponds to TRBD1 (5 bases). This CDR3 contains 14 residues. Trimming shortened V by 5 bases and J by 2 bases, and 13 bases separated the two germline ends. Germline V lookup: CDR1 SGHTA, CDR2 FQGNSA. The CDR3 DNA reads TGTGCCAGCAGCCCACGACAGACAACCTACGAGCAGTACTTC. Translating it yields CASSPRQTTYEQYF.

The CDR3 bases are TGTGCCAGCAGCCAAGATAACGGGAACACCATATATTTT. Translated: CASSQDNGNTIYF. J is TRBJ1-3 and V is TRBV14; D gene ambiguous. Trimming took off 0 bases at V and 7 bases at J, with 7 bases between the two ends. CDR3 length equals 13 residues. Germline V gene lookup returns CDR1 SGHDN and CDR2 FVKESK.

The genes are TRBV7-2 and TRBJ2-7, with TRBD2 as a possible D gene (5 bases). Deletions cut 5 bases from V and 0 bases from J, with 17 bases between. The germline V gene encodes CDR1 SGHTA and CDR2 FQGNSA. The CDR3 totals 16 residues. The CDR3 reads CASSATSGRSSYEQYF. The CDR3 DNA follows: TGTGCCAGCAGCGCAACAAGCGGAAGAAGCTCCTACGAGCAGTACTTC.

The chain recombines TRBV11-3 with TRBJ2-7, with D possibly being TRBD2 (5 bases). The CDR3 has 13 amino acids. V lost 5 bases and J lost 0, with 8 bases in between. Germline CDR1 reads SGHNT; CDR2 reads YENEEA. CDR3 DNA: TGTGCCAGCAGCCGGGGAGTCTCCTACGAGCAGTACTTC. Its protein product is CASSRGVSYEQYF.

The CDR3 spells CASSNKITNEKLFF. In DNA, the CDR3 is TGTGCCAGCAGCAACAAGATAACAAATGAAAAACTGTTTTTT. The chain links TRBV5-4 to TRBJ1-4; D gene ambiguous. CDR3 size: 14 residues. Looked up from germline, CDR1 is SGHNT and CDR2 is YYREEE (reference sequence). V lost 4 bases and J lost 5, with 12 bases in between.

The gene calls are TRBV30 and TRBJ1-5; D might be TRBD1 (6 bases). The germline V and J ends were trimmed by 0 bases and 1 base, with 7 bases remaining between them. This CDR3 spans 14 amino acids. CDR1 and CDR2 (germline): GTSNPN, SVGIG (reference sequence). The CDR3 bases are TGTGCCTGGAGTGTAACAGGGAGCAATCAGCCCCAGCATTTT. Its translation is CAWSVTGSNQPQHF. Looking up the rest from reference TRBV30 and TRBJ1-5 gives the full variable domain: SQTIHQWPATLVQPVGSPLSLECTVEGTSNPNLYWYRQAAGRGLQLLFYSVGIGQISSEVPQNLSASRPQDRQFILSSKKLLLSDSGFYLCAWSVTGSNQPQHFGDGTRLSIL.

This CDR3 is CASSLVFGNEQFF. CDR3 coding DNA: TGTGCCAGCAGCTTAGTCTTCGGGAATGAGCAGTTCTTC. This rearrangement joins TRBV7-2 to TRBJ2-1; no definite D call. The CDR3 runs 13 residues. The germline V gene encodes CDR1 SGHTA and CDR2 FQGNSA. V was pared by 1 base and J by 7 bases, with 8 bases between.

The V call is TRBV15, the J call TRBJ2-7; D not certain. The CDR3 has 13 residues. The germline V gene encodes CDR1 LNHNV and CDR2 YYDKDF (reference sequence). V was clipped by 0 bases and J by 2 bases, with 5 bases between them. CDR3 bases: TGTGCCACCAGCAGAGACCCCACCTACGAGCAGTACTTC. The encoded protein is CATSRDPTYEQYF.

V is TRBV18 and J is TRBJ2-1, with D possibly being TRBD1 (5 bases). The ends were cut back, 2 bases at V and 15 bases at J, with 23 bases in the middle. Germline CDR1 KGHSH, CDR2 LQKENI. The CDR3 covers 15 residues. For the CDR3, the DNA is TGTGCCAGCTCACCAGAAGTGGCAGGGCGGCCGCGAGGGTTCTTC. Translating gives CASSPEVAGRPRGFF. The entire variable domain, with the rest obtained from reference TRBV18 and TRBJ2-1, is as follows: NAGVMQNPRHLVRRRGQEARLRCSPMKGHSHVYWYRQLPEEGLKFMVYLQKENIIDESGMPKERFSAEFPKEGPSILRIQQVVRGDSAAYFCASSPEVAGRPRGFFGPGTRLTVL.

V and J are TRBV13 and TRBJ2-7, with D possibly TRBD2 on 7 matching bases. Trimming removed 11 bases at V and 0 bases at J, with 26 bases between. The germline V gene has CDR1 PRHDT and CDR2 FYEKMQ (reference sequence). The CDR3 extends over 17 amino acids. CDR3: CAGGGKGEGGPSYEQYF. CDR3 bases: TGTGCCGGCGGGGGTAAGGGGGAGGGAGGGCCCTCCTACGAGCAGTACTTC.

The V call is TRBV25-1, the J call TRBJ2-5; D possibly corresponds to TRBD1 (6 bases). The germline V gene has CDR1 MGHDK and CDR2 SYGVNS. Trimming removed 6 bases at V and 5 bases at J, with 13 bases between. The length of the CDR3 is 13 residues. DNA for the CDR3: TGTGCCAGCAGGCGAGGGGGTAGGGAGACCCAGTACTTC. Translated: CASRRGGRETQYF. Full variable domain (missing parts from reference TRBV25-1 and TRBJ2-5): EADIYQTPRYLVIGTGKKITLECSQTMGHDKMYWYQQDPGMELHLIHYSYGVNSTEKGDLSSESTVSRIRTEHFPLTLESARPSHTSQYLCASRRGGRETQYFGPGTRLLVL.

The V and J genes are TRBV6-1 and TRBJ1-6, with unresolved D. The CDR3 extends over 14 amino acids. V was trimmed by 8 bases and J by 6 bases, leaving 14 bases between them. The V gene's germline CDR1 is MNHNS and CDR2 SASEGT. In nucleotides, the CDR3 is TGTGCCAGCGTAGAGGGCATAGGTAATTCACCCCTCCACTTT. The encoded protein is CASVEGIGNSPLHF.

The chain joins TRBV23-1 to TRBJ1-2; the D is unclear. TRBV23-1 is sorted into the ORF group, with uncertain function. Between the trimmed V and J ends, which lost 3 bases and 8 bases, there was a span of 7 bases. The length of the CDR3 is 11 residues. DNA of the CDR3: TGCGCCAGCAGTCACTCCCGGGGCTACACCTTC. It is translated as CASSHSRGYTF.

V usage is TRBV6-1 and J usage is TRBJ2-5; D is possibly TRBD1 (7 bases). V gave up 4 bases and J gave up 4 bases, with 16 bases separating them. Germline V lookup: CDR1 MNHNS, CDR2 SASEGT. The length of the CDR3 is 15 residues. Written as DNA, the CDR3 is TGTGCCAGCAGTGGCGGGACAGTAATTAGAGAGACCCAGTACTTC. This gives the protein CASSGGTVIRETQYF.

This sequence joins TRBV6-5 and TRBJ2-5, with TRBD2 identical over 9 bases. The CDR3 contains 15 residues. The J segment lost 4 bases and the V segment lost 0 bases, leaving 3 bases of the junction unmatched. Germline values: CDR1 MNHEY, CDR2 SVGAGI. The CDR3 is CASSYSSGGLETQYF. CDR3 nucleotides: TGTGCCAGCAGTTACTCTAGCGGGGGACTAGAGACCCAGTACTTC.

The rearrangement links TRBV6-5 to TRBJ2-7, with TRBD2 identical over 8 bases. With V trimmed by 4 bases and J by 7 bases, 12 bases remained unmatched. Germline loops: CDR1 MNHEY, CDR2 SVGAGI. This CDR3 region has 15 residues. The CDR3 nucleotides are TGTGCCAGCAGTTCCTTGAGCGGGAGTTATAGAGAGCAGTACTTC. Protein: CASSSLSGSYREQYF.

CDR3 DNA sequence: TGTGCCAGCAGTTTACTCAGGGGTGGCTACACCTTC. This codes for CASSLLRGGYTF. The chain couples TRBV6-5 to TRBJ1-2; D perhaps matches TRBD1 (6 bases). CDR1 MNHEY and CDR2 SVGAGI come from the germline V gene. CDR3 length equals 12 residues. Deletions cut 4 bases from V and 7 bases from J, with 10 bases between.

The genes are TRBV10-1 and TRBJ1-2; the D is unclear. This CDR3 has 10 residues. The V gene lost 10 bases and the J gene lost 6 bases, with 9 bases spanning the gap. Germline CDR1 and CDR2: WNHNN and SYGVQD (reference sequence). The chain's CDR3 is CANGVHGYTF. The CDR3 DNA is TGCGCCAACGGGGTCCATGGCTACACCTTC.

The CDR3 DNA follows: TGTGCCTGGGATAGGGGGCTCGGCACTGAAGCTTTCTTT. It specifies CAWDRGLGTEAFF. This chain uses TRBV30 with TRBJ1-1, with 7 bases lining up with TRBD1. The V gene end was trimmed by 5 bases and the J gene end by 4 bases; junction bases not matched to a gene: 7. Germline assignment: CDR1 GTSNPN and CDR2 SVGIG (reference sequence). CDR3 length: 13 residues.

The rearrangement uses TRBV2 and TRBJ2-1; 8 bases are a match to TRBD2. Germline CDR1 SNHLY, CDR2 FYNNEI. This CDR3 comprises 13 residues. J was trimmed by 6 bases and V by 6 bases; bases with no gene match: 4. The CDR3 reads CASRLGLANEQFF. The CDR3 DNA is TGTGCCAGCAGATTAGGACTAGCCAATGAGCAGTTCTTC.

This clone was seen just once. This rearrangement joins TRBV11-2 to TRBJ1-1; D ambiguous. V was pared by 6 bases and J by 0 bases, with 5 bases between. Germline-derived CDR1 and CDR2 are SGHAT and FQNNGV. The CDR3 has 12 residues. The CDR3 sequence is CASSHMNTEAFF. For the CDR3, the DNA is TGTGCCAGCAGTCACATGAACACTGAAGCTTTCTTT.